Sequencing of this TCR beta chain was carried out in a study of blood T cell repertoires in COVID-19. Looking at the study overall: Samples of COVID-19 (acute and convalescent) were obtained from the United States, Italy and Spain.

Sequenced by immunoSEQ multiplex PCR; TCRdb stores in-frame clones only, minus some. The table has roughly 200,000 clones, around 86% seen once; the top ten hold 5% to 7%. Germline V gene data show CDR1 as LGHNA and CDR2 as YSLEER. The CDR3 spans 12 residues. V was trimmed by 0 bases and J by 8 bases, leaving 5 bases between them. This chain joins TRBV4-3 and TRBJ2-1; D gene unclear. The sequenced sample was PBMCs or T cells enriched from blood (not recorded which). This TCR derives from a man in his forties with acute COVID-19. This CDR3 is CASSQDRDEQFF. CDR3 in DNA: TGCGCCAGCAGCCAAGATCGGGATGAGCAGTTCTTC.